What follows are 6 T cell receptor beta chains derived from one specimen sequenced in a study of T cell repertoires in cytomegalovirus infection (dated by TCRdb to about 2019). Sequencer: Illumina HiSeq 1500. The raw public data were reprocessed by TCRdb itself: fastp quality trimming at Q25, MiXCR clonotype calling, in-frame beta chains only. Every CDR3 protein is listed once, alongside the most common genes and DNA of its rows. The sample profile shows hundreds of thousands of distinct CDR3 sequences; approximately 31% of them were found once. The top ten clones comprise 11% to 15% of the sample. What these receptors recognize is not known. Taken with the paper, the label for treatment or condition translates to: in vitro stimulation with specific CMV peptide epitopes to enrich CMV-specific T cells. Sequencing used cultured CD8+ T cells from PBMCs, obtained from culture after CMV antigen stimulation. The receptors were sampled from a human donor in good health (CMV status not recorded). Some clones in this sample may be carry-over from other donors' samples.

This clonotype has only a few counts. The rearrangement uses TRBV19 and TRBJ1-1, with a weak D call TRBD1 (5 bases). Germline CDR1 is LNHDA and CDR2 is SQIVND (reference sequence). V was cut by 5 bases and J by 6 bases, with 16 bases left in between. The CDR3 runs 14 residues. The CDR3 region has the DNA TGTGCCAGTAGTGTGGGACCCTTATCCCCTGAAGCTTTCTTT. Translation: CASSVGPLSPEAFF.

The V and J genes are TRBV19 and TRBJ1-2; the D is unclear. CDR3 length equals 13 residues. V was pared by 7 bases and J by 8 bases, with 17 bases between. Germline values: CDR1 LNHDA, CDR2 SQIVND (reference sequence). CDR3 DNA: TGTGCCAGTAACATTCCAGGACTGGGCGGCTACACCTTC. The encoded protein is CASNIPGLGGYTF.

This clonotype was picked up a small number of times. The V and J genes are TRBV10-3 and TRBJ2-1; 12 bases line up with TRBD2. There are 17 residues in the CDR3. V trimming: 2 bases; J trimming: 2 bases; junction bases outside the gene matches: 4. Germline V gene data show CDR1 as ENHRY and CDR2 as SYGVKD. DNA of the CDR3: TGTGCCATCAGTGAGAAACTAGCGGGGGGCGCCTACAATGAGCAGTTCTTC. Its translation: CAISEKLAGGAYNEQFF.

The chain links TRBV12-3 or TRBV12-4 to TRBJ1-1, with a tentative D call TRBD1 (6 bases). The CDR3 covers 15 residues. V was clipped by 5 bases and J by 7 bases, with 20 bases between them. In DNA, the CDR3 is TGTGCCAGCAGTCCCCTGATTGTGGGACAAGGTGAAGCTTTCTTT. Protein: CASSPLIVGQGEAFF.

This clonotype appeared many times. CDR3 DNA: TGTGCCAGCAGTTTATCTAGCGGGGGAGCTGAAGCTTTCTTT. Its translation is CASSLSSGGAEAFF. The chain carries TRBV27 and TRBJ1-1; the D gene is possibly TRBD1 (5 bases). The germline CDR1 and CDR2 sequences are MNHEY and SMNVEV (reference sequence). CDR3 length: 14 amino acids. V was cut by 0 bases and J by 6 bases, with 11 bases left in between.

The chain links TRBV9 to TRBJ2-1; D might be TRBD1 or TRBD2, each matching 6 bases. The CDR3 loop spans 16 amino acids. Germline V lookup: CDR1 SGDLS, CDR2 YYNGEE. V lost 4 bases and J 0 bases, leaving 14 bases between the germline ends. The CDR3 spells CASSPGGSSSYNEQFF. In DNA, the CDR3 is TGTGCCAGCAGCCCCGGGGGCTCGAGCTCCTACAATGAGCAGTTCTTC.